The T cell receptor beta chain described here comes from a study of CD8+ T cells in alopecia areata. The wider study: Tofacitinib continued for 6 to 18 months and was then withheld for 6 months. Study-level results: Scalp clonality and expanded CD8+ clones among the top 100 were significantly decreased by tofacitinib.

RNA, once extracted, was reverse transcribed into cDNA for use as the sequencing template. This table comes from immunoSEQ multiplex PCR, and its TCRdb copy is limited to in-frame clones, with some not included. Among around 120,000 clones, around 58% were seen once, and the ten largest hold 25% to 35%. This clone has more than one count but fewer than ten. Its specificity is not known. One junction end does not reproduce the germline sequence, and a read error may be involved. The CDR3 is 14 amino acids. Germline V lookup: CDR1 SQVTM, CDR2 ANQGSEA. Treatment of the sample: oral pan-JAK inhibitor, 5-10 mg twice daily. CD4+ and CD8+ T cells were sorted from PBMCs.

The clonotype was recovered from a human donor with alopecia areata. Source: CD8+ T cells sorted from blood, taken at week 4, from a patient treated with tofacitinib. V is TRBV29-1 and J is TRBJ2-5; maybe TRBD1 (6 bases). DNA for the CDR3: TGCAGCGCACAAAGGGACACCCTACAAGGGACCCAGTACTTC. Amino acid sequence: CSAQRDTLQGTQYF.